These 10 T cell receptor beta chains were sequenced from one sample in a study of cytomegalovirus exposure and HLA in healthy donors. Primers for the PCR totalled 60 Vbeta and 13 Jbeta. Sequencing was performed with immunoSEQ multiplex PCR; in TCRdb, only in-frame clones are kept and a portion is missing. The sample contains over 100,000 clones, 70% to 80% of which appear only once. Sample: PBMCs. Every receptor here comes from a female donor in good health and CMV-seronegative.

This chain connects TRBV6-1 to TRBJ2-5; 7 bases are shared with TRBD2. The tail of the sequence fits TRBJ2-7 better, so the J call may be wrong. Per germline, CDR1 MNHNS and CDR2 SASEGT. This CDR3 comprises 11 residues. As DNA, the CDR3 is TGTGCCAGCAGCCCGGGGGGCGAGCAGTACTTC. As protein: CASSPGGEQYF.

This CDR3 reads CASSRRVGGTGREKLFF. The CDR3 region has the DNA TGTGCCAGCAGTCGGAGGGTAGGCGGCACCGGACGGGAAAAACTGTTTTTT. The chain couples TRBV27 to TRBJ1-4; no clear D gene. Germline V gene lookup returns CDR1 MNHEY and CDR2 SMNVEV (reference sequence). The CDR3 has 17 amino acids. Between the trimmed V and J ends, which lost 5 bases and 8 bases, there was a span of 24 bases.

The V call is TRBV5-5, the J call TRBJ1-5; 8 bases agree with TRBD1. V was clipped by 1 base and J by 9 bases; unmatched bases: 0. This CDR3 spans 12 amino acids. Germline V gene sequence: CDR1 SGHKS, CDR2 YYEKEE (reference sequence). The CDR3 here is CASSLTGGPQHF. CDR3 sequence (DNA): TGTGCCAGCAGCTTGACAGGGGGGCCCCAGCATTTT.

This chain connects TRBV30 to TRBJ2-7; TRBD2 matches 8 bases. CDR3 size: 14 residues. V lost 0 bases and J lost 7; bases outside the gene matches: 8. The V gene's germline CDR1 is GTSNPN and CDR2 SVGIG (reference sequence). CDR3 sequence: CAWSVLGGGGEQYF. The CDR3 region has the DNA TGTGCCTGGAGTGTACTGGGAGGCGGGGGGGAGCAGTACTTC.

The chain recombines TRBV5-1 with TRBJ2-7, with D possibly TRBD2 on 6 matching bases. CDR3 length: 12 amino acids. Per the germline V gene, CDR1 is SGHRS and CDR2 is YFSETQ. V was cut by 4 bases and J by 3 bases, with 8 bases left in between. CDR3 DNA: TGCGCCAGCAGCCGGGAGTTCTACGAGCAGTACTTC. Protein product: CASSREFYEQYF.

About this clone: The sample contains more than one DNA sequence encoding this CDR3. The chain joins TRBV27 to TRBJ1-2, with unresolved D. This CDR3 spans 14 amino acids. Between the trimmed V and J ends, which lost 0 bases and 4 bases, there was a span of 9 bases. The germline gives CDR1 MNHEY, CDR2 SMNVEV (reference sequence). CDR3 region: CASSLSQGGYGYTF. The DNA of the CDR3 is TGTGCCAGCAGTTTATCTCAAGGAGGCTATGGCTACACCTTC.

This chain joins TRBV4-2 and TRBJ2-3; maybe TRBD1 (7 bases). The CDR3 loop spans 16 amino acids. From germline, CDR1 is LGHNA and CDR2 YNFKEQ. Trimming took 1 base from V and 1 from J, leaving 12 bases between them. The CDR3 DNA follows: TGTGCCAGCAGCCAAGGTCAGGGGGAGGGCACAGATACGCAGTATTTT. Its protein product is CASSQGQGEGTDTQYF.

The chain joins TRBV4-1 to TRBJ2-6; 8 bases line up with TRBD2. V gave up 5 bases and J gave up 0 bases; unmatched junction bases: 6. The CDR3 has 17 residues. Germline CDR1 reads MGHRA; CDR2 reads YSYEKL. The chain's CDR3 is CASSSGGGTSGANVLTF. The CDR3 DNA follows: TGCGCCAGCAGCTCAGGCGGGGGGACCTCTGGGGCCAACGTCCTGACTTTC.

J is TRBJ2-7 and V is TRBV5-6; perhaps TRBD1 as D (6 bases). CDR1 and CDR2 (germline): SGHDT, YYEEEE. V lost 4 bases, J lost 6 bases, and 20 bases lay in between. This CDR3 spans 15 amino acids. The CDR3, as DNA: TGTGCCAGCAGCATTAGGACCAGGGGATCTCTCGAGCAGTACTTC. Translation gives CASSIRTRGSLEQYF.

The CDR3 bases are TGTGCCAGCAGTTCGGAGGGGCCCTTGAACGAGCAGTACTTC. It translates to CASSSEGPLNEQYF. This chain connects TRBV6-5 to TRBJ2-5, with D possibly TRBD2 on 6 matching bases. The better agreement between TRBJ2-7 and the DNA end casts doubt on the J call. Per germline, CDR1 MNHEY and CDR2 SVGAGI. The CDR3 spans 14 residues.